A selection of T cell receptor beta chains follows, all from one sample in a study of shared clonotypes between healthy human individuals. The table came from immunoSEQ multiplex PCR; TCRdb's copy has only in-frame clones and leaves some out. The table has about 2 million clones, about 95% seen once. Sequencing used naive CD8+ T cells sorted from blood. The origin of the receptors is a man between 18 and 29 years old in good health. CDR3s leave out the opening cysteine and the closing phenylalanine or tryptophan.

J gene: TRBJ1-2; V gene: TRBV30; CDR3 length: 14; CDR3 protein: AWGSGTGSANYGYT
J gene: TRBJ1-1; V gene: TRBV6-5; CDR3 length: 12; CDR3 protein: ASNFQEGWTEAF
J gene: TRBJ2-7; V gene: TRBV11-2; CDR3 length: 13; CDR3 protein: ASSLGGGKLNEQY
J gene: TRBJ1-2; V gene: TRBV7-9; CDR3 length: 14; CDR3 protein: ASSEPLKDRVYGYT
J gene: TRBJ2-7; V gene: TRBV25-1; CDR3 length: 11; CDR3 protein: ASSELLGGEQY
J gene: .; V gene: TRBV4-3; CDR3 length: 11; CDR3 protein: ASSSDPTYEQY
J gene: TRBJ1-2; V gene: TRBV6-5; CDR3 length: 14; CDR3 protein: ASSYSTGSQIYGYT
J gene: TRBJ2-5; V gene: TRBV27; CDR3 length: 11; CDR3 protein: ASSPQYQETQY
J gene: TRBJ2-5; V gene: TRBV27; CDR3 length: 14; CDR3 protein: ASSFLAGEGEETQY
J gene: TRBJ2-7; V gene: TRBV5-1; CDR3 length: 13; CDR3 protein: ASSRPGQGFYEQY
J gene: TRBJ2-7; V gene: TRBV5-1; CDR3 length: 11; CDR3 protein: ASSLGRSDEQY
J gene: TRBJ2-1; V gene: TRBV19; CDR3 length: 13; CDR3 protein: ASSIGGDGYNEQF
J gene: TRBJ2-7; V gene: TRBV12-5; CDR3 length: 13; CDR3 protein: ASGLVVGSAYEQY
J gene: TRBJ2-7; V gene: TRBV5-1; CDR3 length: 10; CDR3 protein: ASSLTGSEQY
J gene: TRBJ2-5; V gene: TRBV27; CDR3 length: 13; CDR3 protein: ASSQSVGGWETQY
J gene: TRBJ2-1; V gene: TRBV9; CDR3 length: 11; CDR3 protein: ASSWTPANEQF
J gene: TRBJ2-7; V gene: TRBV5-6; CDR3 length: 9; CDR3 protein: ASSDPYEQY
J gene: TRBJ2-7; V gene: TRBV18; CDR3 length: 13; CDR3 protein: ASSPPDRDPYEQY
J gene: TRBJ2-7; V gene: TRBV29-1; CDR3 length: 11; CDR3 protein: SVTRDVSYEQY
J gene: TRBJ2-1; V gene: TRBV5-4; CDR3 length: 12; CDR3 protein: ASSSIQTSNEQF
J gene: TRBJ1-1; V gene: TRBV5-4; CDR3 length: 12; CDR3 protein: ATDAFNGGTEAF
J gene: TRBJ2-1; V gene: TRBV10-2; CDR3 length: 10; CDR3 protein: ASSESPREQF
J gene: TRBJ1-1; V gene: TRBV4-1; CDR3 length: 11; CDR3 protein: ASSPVGYTEAF
J gene: TRBJ2-2; V gene: TRBV7-7; CDR3 length: 17; CDR3 protein: ASSLTPSGTLSDTGELF
J gene: TRBJ2-7; V gene: TRBV29-1; CDR3 length: 9; CDR3 protein: SVGDSYEQY
J gene: TRBJ2-7; V gene: TRBV10-1; CDR3 length: 13; CDR3 protein: ASSDHSTSKDEQY
J gene: TRBJ2-7; V gene: TRBV13; CDR3 length: 12; CDR3 protein: ASSLAPGPDEQY
J gene: TRBJ2-7; V gene: TRBV6-5; CDR3 length: 13; CDR3 protein: ASRAATGTNYEQY
J gene: TRBJ2-4; V gene: TRBV2; CDR3 length: 12; CDR3 protein: ASSDSSGGNIQY
J gene: TRBJ2-3; V gene: TRBV4-3; CDR3 length: 15; CDR3 protein: ASSQDDRGSVTDTQY
J gene: TRBJ2-3; V gene: TRBV1; CDR3 length: 15; CDR3 protein: TSSQEMGTRNTDTQY
J gene: TRBJ2-2; V gene: TRBV6-1; CDR3 length: 11; CDR3 protein: ASSEGRAGELF
J gene: TRBJ1-2; V gene: TRBV10-3; CDR3 length: 16; CDR3 protein: AISESWASVDPNYGYT
J gene: TRBJ2-7; V gene: TRBV2; CDR3 length: 9; CDR3 protein: ARGTRNEQY
J gene: TRBJ2-7; V gene: TRBV4-1; CDR3 length: 11; CDR3 protein: ASSQAEWHEQY
J gene: TRBJ2-7; V gene: TRBV5-4; CDR3 length: 14; CDR3 protein: ASSLADSGRSYEQY
J gene: TRBJ2-7; V gene: TRBV21-1; CDR3 length: 13; CDR3 protein: ASSTRGAPSYEQY